The TCR beta chain described here comes from a study of blood T cell repertoires in COVID-19. Study in general: Samples came from the United States, Italy and Spain, spanning acute and convalescent COVID-19. PBMCs, B-cell-depleted T cells, or T cells provided the cDNA or gDNA that made up the material.

Germline CDR1 MNHEY, CDR2 SMNVEV (reference sequence). Trimming took off 3 bases at V and 10 bases at J, with 13 bases between the two ends. This CDR3 has 14 residues. Per the original data handling: The assay estimated nucleated cells by amplifying reference gene primers. Here immunoSEQ multiplex PCR was the method, and the copy in TCRdb shows in-frame clones only, minus some. The DNA gave D and trimming, while V, J and clone size come from that table. The sample shows 250,000 to 300,000 clones, 65% to 90% of them seen only once. The rearrangement joins TRBV27 to TRBJ1-6; D ambiguous. The sample consisted of peripheral blood. The origin of this receptor is a man aged 45-65 years with active or convalescent COVID-19. CDR3 in DNA: TGTGCCAGCAGTTTCGCCGGCGAGGGATCACCCCTCCACTTT. It is translated as CASSFAGEGSPLHF.